Following are 15 T cell receptor beta chains from one sample sequenced in a study of T-cell memory formation after mild COVID-19. MiXCR, run by TCRdb on the 5' RACE reads, gives a single entry per CDR3 protein. The sample holds around 470,000 distinct CDR3 sequences, approximately 20% seen once. The sample consisted of PBMCs or a T cell subset sorted from them (not recorded which). Every receptor here comes from an adult woman who had mild COVID-19 (a few samples of this study predate the infection). Cell type and time point are not known.

This clonotype has more than one count but fewer than ten. The rearrangement uses TRBV3-1 and TRBJ2-7; either TRBD1 or TRBD2 may fit D (5 bases each). The J call is doubtful: the DNA matches TRBJ2-1 better. Germline CDR1 and CDR2: LGHDT and YNNKEL (reference sequence). The CDR3 has 14 residues. CDR3 nucleotides: TGTGCCAGCAGCCAAGGACCCGGGACGAACGAGCAGTTCTTC. Translation gives CASSQGPGTNEQFF.

The chain employs TRBV15 and TRBJ1-2, with D perhaps TRBD1 (5 bases). This CDR3 region has 14 residues. CDR1 is LNHNV and CDR2 is YYDKDF in the germline V gene (reference sequence). Trimming took off 5 bases at V and 0 bases at J, with 10 bases between the two ends. The CDR3 is CATSGRTPNYGYTF. Here the CDR3 DNA reads TGTGCCACCAGCGGACGGACACCTAACTATGGCTACACCTTC.

The rearrangement links TRBV12-3 or TRBV12-4 to TRBJ2-7, with a weak D call TRBD2 (5 bases). Trimming cost V 5 bases and J 6 bases, with 14 bases left between them. This CDR3 is 13 amino acids long. The CDR3 loop is CASSRTDMVEQYF. The CDR3, as DNA: TGTGCCAGCAGTCGGACTGACATGGTCGAGCAGTACTTC.

This rearrangement joins TRBV18 to TRBJ1-1; D possibly corresponds to TRBD1 (5 bases). V dropped 5 bases and J dropped 7 bases, with 14 bases sitting between them. The CDR3 totals 13 residues. Per germline, CDR1 KGHSH and CDR2 LQKENI. The CDR3 DNA reads TGTGCCAGCTCAGGGGACCAGGGAGGTGAAGCTTTCTTT. This codes for CASSGDQGGEAFF.

The table lists this clonotype with a few counts. J is TRBJ2-1 and V is TRBV3-1, with TRBD2 matching 10 bases. This CDR3 spans 17 amino acids. Germline V CDR1 and CDR2: LGHDT, YNNKEL (reference sequence). Trimming removed 0 bases from V and 4 bases from J; junction bases left unmatched: 6. CDR3 in DNA: TGTGCCAGCAGCCAAGATCTAGCGGGAGAAGGGTACAATGAGCAGTTCTTC. It specifies CASSQDLAGEGYNEQFF.

In its sample, this clonotype was seen a few times. J is TRBJ2-3 and V is TRBV5-6; weak D call: TRBD1 (5 bases). CDR3 length: 15 amino acids. In germline, CDR1 is SGHDT, CDR2 YYEEEE. Deletions cut 3 bases from V and 2 bases from J, with 13 bases between. In DNA form, the CDR3 reads TGTGCCAGCAGCTCAGAGGACAAAGACACAGATACGCAGTATTTT. As protein: CASSSEDKDTDTQYF.

The J gene is TRBJ2-2, the V gene TRBV6-5; 9 bases are a match to TRBD2. Trimming at V came to 0 bases and at J to 6 bases, leaving 5 bases not matched to a gene. Per germline, CDR1 MNHEY and CDR2 SVGAGI. The CDR3 consists of 16 residues. The CDR3 protein is CASSYSRGGISGELFF. CDR3 nucleotides: TGTGCCAGCAGTTACTCGCGGGGGGGCATCTCCGGGGAGCTGTTTTTT.

This clonotype turned up a few times. The V gene is TRBV20-1, the J gene TRBJ1-1, with D unresolved. The CDR3 runs to 13 residues. Germline V lookup: CDR1 DFQATT, CDR2 SNEGSKA (reference sequence). The V end was cut by 0 bases, the J end by 5 bases, with 10 bases between. CDR3 sequence reads: CSARDGRWTEAFF. In DNA, the CDR3 is TGCAGTGCTAGAGATGGGAGGTGGACTGAAGCTTTCTTT.

The sample holds a few counts of this clonotype. This chain joins TRBV4-2 and TRBJ2-1, with 7 bases identical to TRBD2. With V trimmed by 0 bases and J by 7 bases, 3 bases remained unmatched. The CDR3 loop spans 14 amino acids. Germline V gene lookup returns CDR1 LGHNA and CDR2 YNFKEQ. CDR3 DNA sequence: TGTGCCAGCAGCCAAGAAGGACTAGTGAATGAGCAGTTCTTC. Translated, it gives CASSQEGLVNEQFF.

This clonotype turned up a few times. The chain combines TRBV5-4 with TRBJ2-7; D might be TRBD1 (5 bases). This CDR3 spans 14 amino acids. Trimming removed 4 bases from V and 3 bases from J, with 14 bases in between. Germline loops: CDR1 SGHNT, CDR2 YYREEE (reference sequence). CDR3 sequence reads: CASSTLGPGYEQYF. The CDR3, as DNA: TGTGCCAGCAGCACCCTGGGGCCCGGCTACGAGCAGTACTTC.

The V call is TRBV6-2 or TRBV6-3, the J call TRBJ1-2; a possible D gene is TRBD1 (5 bases). In germline, CDR1 is MNHEY, CDR2 SVGEGT. V dropped 1 base and J dropped 12 bases, with 18 bases sitting between them. CDR3 size: 14 residues. Here the CDR3 DNA reads TGTGCCAGCAGTTACTACTCCGACAGCAGAAAGGACACCTTC. It is translated as CASSYYSDSRKDTF.

This clonotype was counted a few times. The chain is built from TRBV3-1 and TRBJ1-1; D is uncertain. CDR1 is LGHDT and CDR2 is YNNKEL in the germline V gene (reference sequence). This CDR3 is built from 13 residues. Trimming removed 1 base from V and 0 bases from J, with 3 bases in between. The CDR3 sequence: CASSQAVNTEAFF. CDR3 nucleotide sequence: TGTGCCAGCAGCCAAGCAGTGAACACTGAAGCTTTCTTT.

This clonotype came up a few times. The J gene is TRBJ2-5, the V gene TRBV9; 7 bases align to TRBD1. The V gene end was trimmed by 3 bases and the J gene end by 5 bases; junction bases not matched to a gene: 10. The germline gives CDR1 SGDLS, CDR2 YYNGEE. This CDR3 has 15 amino acids. DNA of the CDR3: TGTGCCAGCAGCGCCAGACAGGGAGAGGGGGAGACCCAGTACTTC. As protein: CASSARQGEGETQYF. The complete variable domain, with remaining parts taken from reference TRBV9 and TRBJ2-5, reads DSGVTQTPKHLITATGQRVTLRCSPRSGDLSVYWYQQSLDQGLQFLIQYYNGEERAKGNILERFSAQQFPDLHSELNLSSLELGDSALYFCASSARQGEGETQYFGPGTRLLVL.

The chain is built from TRBV5-5 and TRBJ2-1; D unclear. Deletions cut 2 bases from V and 0 bases from J, with 9 bases between. Germline loops: CDR1 SGHKS, CDR2 YYEKEE (reference sequence). The CDR3 length is 15 residues. The CDR3 DNA follows: TGTGCCAGCAGCTTCCGGTCATCCTCCTACAATGAGCAGTTCTTC. It yields the protein CASSFRSSSYNEQFF.

The chain employs TRBV4-1 and TRBJ1-2; D may be TRBD1 (6 bases). Germline V lookup: CDR1 MGHRA, CDR2 YSYEKL. This CDR3 has 13 residues. Trimming shortened V by 4 bases and J by 5 bases, and 11 bases separated the two germline ends. Here the CDR3 DNA reads TGCGCCAGCAGCCCTACAGGGTGGTATGGCTACACCTTC. It codes for CASSPTGWYGYTF.